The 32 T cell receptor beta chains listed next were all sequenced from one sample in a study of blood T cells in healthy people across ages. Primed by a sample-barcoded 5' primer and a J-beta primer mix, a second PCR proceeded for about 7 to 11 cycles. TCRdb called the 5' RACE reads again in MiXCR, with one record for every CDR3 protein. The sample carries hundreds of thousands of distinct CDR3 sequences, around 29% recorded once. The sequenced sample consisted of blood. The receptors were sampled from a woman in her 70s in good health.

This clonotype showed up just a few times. The CDR3 reads CSVGGTKSDEQFF. CDR3 in DNA: TGCAGCGTTGGGGGGACTAAGAGCGATGAGCAGTTCTTC. The genes are TRBV29-1 and TRBJ2-5; 7 bases agree with TRBD2. Judging by the DNA end, TRBJ2-1 fits better; the J call may be wrong. This CDR3 has 13 residues. CDR1 and CDR2 (germline): SQVTM, ANQGSEA.

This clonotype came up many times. The CDR3 loop reads CASRVLDNEQFF. The CDR3 DNA is TGCGCCAGCCGTGTTTTAGACAATGAGCAGTTCTTC. This chain links TRBV5-1 with TRBJ2-1, with unresolved D. The CDR3 consists of 12 residues. V shed 7 bases and J shed 5 bases, with 10 bases lying between them. Germline CDR1 is SGHRS and CDR2 is YFSETQ.

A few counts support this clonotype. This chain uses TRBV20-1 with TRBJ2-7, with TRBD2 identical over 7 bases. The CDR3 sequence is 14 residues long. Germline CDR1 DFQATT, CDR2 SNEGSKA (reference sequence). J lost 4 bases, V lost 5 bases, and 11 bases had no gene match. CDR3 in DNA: TGCAGTGCTGCCCCTTATGGGGGGGGATACGAGCAGTACTTC. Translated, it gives CSAAPYGGGYEQYF.

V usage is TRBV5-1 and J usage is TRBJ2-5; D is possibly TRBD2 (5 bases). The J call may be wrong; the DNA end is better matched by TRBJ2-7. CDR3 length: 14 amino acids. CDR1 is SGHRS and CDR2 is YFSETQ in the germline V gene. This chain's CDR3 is CASSFFGITYEQYF. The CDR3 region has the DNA TGCGCCAGCAGCTTTTTCGGGATCACGTACGAGCAGTACTTC.

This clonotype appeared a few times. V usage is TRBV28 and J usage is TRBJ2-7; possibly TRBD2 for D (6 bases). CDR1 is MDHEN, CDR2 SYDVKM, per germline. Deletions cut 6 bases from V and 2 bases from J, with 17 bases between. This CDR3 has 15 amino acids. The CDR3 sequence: CASSPYRDWTYEQYF. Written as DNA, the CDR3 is TGTGCCAGCAGCCCCTACCGGGACTGGACCTACGAGCAGTACTTC.

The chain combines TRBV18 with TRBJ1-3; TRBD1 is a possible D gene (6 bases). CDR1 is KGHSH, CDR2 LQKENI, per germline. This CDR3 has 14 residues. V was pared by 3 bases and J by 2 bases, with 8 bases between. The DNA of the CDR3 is TGTGCCAGCTCACCCGGACAGCCTGGAAACACCATATATTTT. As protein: CASSPGQPGNTIYF.

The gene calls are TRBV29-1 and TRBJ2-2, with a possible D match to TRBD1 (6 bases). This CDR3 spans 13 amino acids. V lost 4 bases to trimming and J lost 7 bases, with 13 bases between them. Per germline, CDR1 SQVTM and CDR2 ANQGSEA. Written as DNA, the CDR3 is TGCAGCGTTGGTTACAGGGCGGACGGGGAGCTGTTTTTT. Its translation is CSVGYRADGELFF.

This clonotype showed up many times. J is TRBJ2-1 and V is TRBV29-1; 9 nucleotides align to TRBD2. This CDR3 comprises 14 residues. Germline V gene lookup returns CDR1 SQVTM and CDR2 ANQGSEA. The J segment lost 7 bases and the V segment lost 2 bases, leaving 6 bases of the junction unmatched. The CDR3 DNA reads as TGCAGCGTTGAATTATGGACTAGCGATAATGAGCAGTTCTTC. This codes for CSVELWTSDNEQFF.

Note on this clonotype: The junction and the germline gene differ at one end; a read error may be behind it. The CDR3 DNA is TGCGCCACCAGTGAGTATAAGGCGGGAGTTCCCCCCTACAATGAGCAGTTCTTC. Encoded protein: CATSEYKAGVPPYNEQFF. This sequence joins TRBV24-1 and TRBJ2-1; 7 nucleotides agree with TRBD2. The CDR3 has 18 residues. The germline V gene encodes CDR1 KGHDR and CDR2 SFDVKD.

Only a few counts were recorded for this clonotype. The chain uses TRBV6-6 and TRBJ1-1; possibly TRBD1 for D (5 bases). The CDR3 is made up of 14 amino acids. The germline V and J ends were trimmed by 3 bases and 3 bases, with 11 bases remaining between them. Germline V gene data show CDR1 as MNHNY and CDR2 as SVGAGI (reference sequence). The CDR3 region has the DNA TGTGCCAGCAGTTATTCGACAGAGGACACTGAAGCTTTCTTT. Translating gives CASSYSTEDTEAFF.

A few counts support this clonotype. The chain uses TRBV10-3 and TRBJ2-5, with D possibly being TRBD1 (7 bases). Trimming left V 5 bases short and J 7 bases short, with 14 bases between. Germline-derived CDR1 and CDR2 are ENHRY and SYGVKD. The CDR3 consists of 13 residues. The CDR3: CAISPDREATQYF. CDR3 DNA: TGTGCCATCAGTCCTGACAGGGAGGCGACCCAGTACTTC.

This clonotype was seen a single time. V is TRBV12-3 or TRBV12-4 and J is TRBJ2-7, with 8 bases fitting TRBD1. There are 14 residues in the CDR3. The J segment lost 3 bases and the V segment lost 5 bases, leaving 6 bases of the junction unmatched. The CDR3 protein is CASSLQGAGYEQYF. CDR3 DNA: TGTGCCAGCAGTCTCCAGGGGGCAGGCTACGAGCAGTACTTC.

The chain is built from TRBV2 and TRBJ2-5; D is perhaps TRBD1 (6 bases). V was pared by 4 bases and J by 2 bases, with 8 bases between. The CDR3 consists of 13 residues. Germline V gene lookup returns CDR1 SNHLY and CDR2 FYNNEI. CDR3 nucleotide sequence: TGTGCCAGCAGTGTCCAGGGGCAAGAGACCCAGTACTTC. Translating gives CASSVQGQETQYF.

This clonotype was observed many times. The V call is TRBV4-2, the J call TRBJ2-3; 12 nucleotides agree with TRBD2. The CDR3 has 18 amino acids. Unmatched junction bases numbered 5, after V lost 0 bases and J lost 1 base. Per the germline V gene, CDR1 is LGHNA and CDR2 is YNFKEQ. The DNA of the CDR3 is TGTGCCAGCAGCCAAGATGAGGCTAGCGGGAGGGGCACAGATACGCAGTATTTT. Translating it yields CASSQDEASGRGTDTQYF.

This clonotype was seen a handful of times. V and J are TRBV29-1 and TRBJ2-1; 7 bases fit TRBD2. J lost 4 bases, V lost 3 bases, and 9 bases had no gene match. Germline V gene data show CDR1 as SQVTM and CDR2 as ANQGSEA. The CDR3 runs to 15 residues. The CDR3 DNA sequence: TGCAGCGTTGAGGCGGGAGAATGGTTGTACAATGAGCAGTTCTTC. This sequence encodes CSVEAGEWLYNEQFF.

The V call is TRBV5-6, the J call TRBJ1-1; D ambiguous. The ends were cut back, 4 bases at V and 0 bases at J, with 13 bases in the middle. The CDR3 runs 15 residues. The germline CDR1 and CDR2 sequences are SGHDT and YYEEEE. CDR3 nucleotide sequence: TGTGCCAGCAGCCCGCCCCAGGCGGTGAACACTGAAGCTTTCTTT. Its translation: CASSPPQAVNTEAFF. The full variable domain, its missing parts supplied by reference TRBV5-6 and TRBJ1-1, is DAGVTQSPTHLIKTRGQQVTLRCSPKSGHDTVSWYQQALGQGPQFIFQYYEEEERQRGNFPDRFSGHQFPNYSSELNVNALLLGDSALYLCASSPPQAVNTEAFFGQGTRLTVV.

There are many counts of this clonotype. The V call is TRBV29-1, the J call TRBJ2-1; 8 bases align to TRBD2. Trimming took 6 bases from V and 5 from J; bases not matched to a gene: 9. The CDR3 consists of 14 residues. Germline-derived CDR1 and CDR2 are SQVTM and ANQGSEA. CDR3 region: CSVHGTSSHNEQFF. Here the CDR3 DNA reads TGCAGCGTCCACGGGACTAGTAGCCACAATGAGCAGTTCTTC.

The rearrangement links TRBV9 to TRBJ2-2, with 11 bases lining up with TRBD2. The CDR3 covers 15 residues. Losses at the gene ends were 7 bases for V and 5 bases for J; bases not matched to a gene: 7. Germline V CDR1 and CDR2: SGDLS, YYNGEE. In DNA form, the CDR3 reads TGTGCCAGCGGTCCTAGCGGGAGGACTACCGGGGAGCTGTTTTTT. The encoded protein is CASGPSGRTTGELFF.

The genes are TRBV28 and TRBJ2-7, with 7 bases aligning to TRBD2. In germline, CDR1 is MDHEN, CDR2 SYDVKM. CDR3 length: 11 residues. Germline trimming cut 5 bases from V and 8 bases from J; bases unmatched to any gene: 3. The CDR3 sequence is CASSAGTKQYF. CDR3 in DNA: TGTGCCAGCAGTGCCGGGACTAAGCAGTACTTC.

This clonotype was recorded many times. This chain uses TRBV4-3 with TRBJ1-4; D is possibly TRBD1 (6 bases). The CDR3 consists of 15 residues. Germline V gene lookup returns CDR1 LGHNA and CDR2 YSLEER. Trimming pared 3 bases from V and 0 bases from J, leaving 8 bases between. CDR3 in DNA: TGCGCCAGCAGCCAGGGACATGCAACTAATGAAAAACTGTTTTTT. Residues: CASSQGHATNEKLFF.

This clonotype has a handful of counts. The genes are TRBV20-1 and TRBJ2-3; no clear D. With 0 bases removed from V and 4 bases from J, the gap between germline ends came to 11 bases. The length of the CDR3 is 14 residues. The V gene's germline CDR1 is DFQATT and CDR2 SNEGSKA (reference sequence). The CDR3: CSARDPTVPDTQYF. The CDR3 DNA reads TGCAGTGCTAGAGATCCAACAGTCCCAGATACGCAGTATTTT.

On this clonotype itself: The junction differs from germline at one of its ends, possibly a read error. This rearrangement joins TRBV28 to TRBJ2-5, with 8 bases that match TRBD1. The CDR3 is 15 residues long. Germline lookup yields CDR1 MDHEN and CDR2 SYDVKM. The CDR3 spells CASSLFRQGRAAKFF. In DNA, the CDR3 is TGTGCCAGCAGTTTATTCCGACAGGGGCGAGCGGCGAAGTTCTTC.

The CDR3 region is CASSFQSGGGYGYTF. The CDR3 nucleotides read TGTGCCAGCAGTTTTCAAAGCGGAGGGGGCTATGGCTACACCTTC. This chain joins TRBV28 and TRBJ1-2; D perhaps matches TRBD1 (6 bases). The CDR3 is 15 residues long. Trimming left V 3 bases short and J 4 bases short, with 15 bases between. The germline V gene has CDR1 MDHEN and CDR2 SYDVKM.

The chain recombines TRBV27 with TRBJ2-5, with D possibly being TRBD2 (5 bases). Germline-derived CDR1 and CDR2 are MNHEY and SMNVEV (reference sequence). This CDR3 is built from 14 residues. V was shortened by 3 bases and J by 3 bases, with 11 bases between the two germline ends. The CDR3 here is CASSLVRGKETQYF. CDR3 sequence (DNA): TGTGCCAGCAGTTTGGTCCGGGGAAAAGAGACCCAGTACTTC.

The CDR3 nucleotides are TGCAGTGCTAGCGAATTCTCTAGCGCGCAAGAGACCCAGTACTTC. Translated, it gives CSASEFSSAQETQYF. The V call is TRBV20-1, the J call TRBJ2-5, with D possibly TRBD2 on 6 matching bases. V lost 3 bases and J lost 2, with 16 bases in between. In germline, CDR1 is DFQATT, CDR2 SNEGSKA (reference sequence). The CDR3 extends over 15 amino acids.

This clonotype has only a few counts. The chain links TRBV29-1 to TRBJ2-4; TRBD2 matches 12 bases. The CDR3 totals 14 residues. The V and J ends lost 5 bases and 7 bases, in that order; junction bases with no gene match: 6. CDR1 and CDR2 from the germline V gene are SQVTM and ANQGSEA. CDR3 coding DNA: TGCAGCGTTTCCCCCGGGACTAGCGGGAACATTCAGTACTTC. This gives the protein CSVSPGTSGNIQYF.

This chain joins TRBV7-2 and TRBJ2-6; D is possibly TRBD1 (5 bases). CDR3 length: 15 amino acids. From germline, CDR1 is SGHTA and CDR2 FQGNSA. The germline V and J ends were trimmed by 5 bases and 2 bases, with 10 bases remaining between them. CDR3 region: CASSPQQAGANVLTF. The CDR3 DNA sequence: TGTGCCAGCAGCCCACAACAGGCTGGGGCCAACGTCCTGACTTTC.

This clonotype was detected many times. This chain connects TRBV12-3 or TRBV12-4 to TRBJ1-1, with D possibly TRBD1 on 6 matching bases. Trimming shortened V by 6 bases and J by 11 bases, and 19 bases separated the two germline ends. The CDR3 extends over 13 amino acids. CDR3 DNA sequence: TGTGCCAGCAGACGTCAGGGGCTCGACCGGGCTTTCTTT. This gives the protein CASRRQGLDRAFF.

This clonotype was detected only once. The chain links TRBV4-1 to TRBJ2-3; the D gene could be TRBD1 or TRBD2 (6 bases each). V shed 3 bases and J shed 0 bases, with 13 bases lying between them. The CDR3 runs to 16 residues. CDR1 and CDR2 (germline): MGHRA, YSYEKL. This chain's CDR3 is CASSQGGSASTDTQYF. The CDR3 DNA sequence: TGCGCCAGCAGCCAGGGGGGCAGCGCCAGCACAGATACGCAGTATTTT.

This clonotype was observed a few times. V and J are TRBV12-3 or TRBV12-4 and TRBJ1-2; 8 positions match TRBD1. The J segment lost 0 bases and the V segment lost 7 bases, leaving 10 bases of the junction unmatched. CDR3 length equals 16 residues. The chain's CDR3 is CASTRDRSRANYGYTF. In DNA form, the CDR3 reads TGTGCCAGCACCAGGGACAGGTCTAGAGCTAACTATGGCTACACCTTC.

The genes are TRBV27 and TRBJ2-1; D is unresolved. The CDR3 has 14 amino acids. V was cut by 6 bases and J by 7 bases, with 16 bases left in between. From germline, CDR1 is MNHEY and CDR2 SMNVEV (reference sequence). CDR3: CASREPAHRNEQFF. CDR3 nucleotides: TGTGCCAGCAGAGAACCGGCCCACCGGAATGAGCAGTTCTTC.

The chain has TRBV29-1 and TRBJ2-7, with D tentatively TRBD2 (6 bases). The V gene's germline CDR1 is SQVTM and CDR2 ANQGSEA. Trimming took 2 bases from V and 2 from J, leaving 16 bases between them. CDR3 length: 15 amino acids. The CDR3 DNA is TGCAGCGTTGAACACCGGCGGGAAGGGGCCTACGAGCAGTACTTC. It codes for CSVEHRREGAYEQYF.